The clone carrying this T cell receptor beta chain came up many times. Its antigen is undetermined. By 5'RACE template switching, TCR cDNA was produced, with a universal primer site and UMIs added in the process. Each CDR3 protein is one row after TCRdb ran MiXCR on the 5' RACE reads. The sample has more than 250,000 distinct CDR3 sequences; around 7% are singletons. The data stem from a study of T cells after yellow fever vaccination. Trimming removed 0 bases from V and 2 bases from J, with 6 bases in between. The CDR3 extends over 13 amino acids. Germline V gene lookup returns CDR1 SGHRS and CDR2 YFSETQ. Findings of the study overall: Post-booster repertoires contained most primary-vaccination clones again (about 96% CD4, around 88% CD8). A small share of clonotypes appeared in both CD4 and CD8 compartments.

The source material was PBMCs, sampled approximately 40 days after the first yellow fever vaccination. This TCR was recovered from a man aged 18 to 30 who received the YFV17D yellow fever vaccine. V gene TRBV5-1 combines with J gene TRBJ2-7; D uncertain. CDR3 coding DNA: TGCGCCAGCAGCTTGGAACTAACCTACGAGCAGTACTTC. It codes for CASSLELTYEQYF. Looking up the rest from reference TRBV5-1 and TRBJ2-7 gives the full variable domain: KAGVTQTPRYLIKTRGQQVTLSCSPISGHRSVSWYQQTPGQGLQFLFEYFSETQRNKGNFPGRFSGRQFSNSRSEMNVSTLELGDSALYLCASSLELTYEQYFGPGTRLTVT.